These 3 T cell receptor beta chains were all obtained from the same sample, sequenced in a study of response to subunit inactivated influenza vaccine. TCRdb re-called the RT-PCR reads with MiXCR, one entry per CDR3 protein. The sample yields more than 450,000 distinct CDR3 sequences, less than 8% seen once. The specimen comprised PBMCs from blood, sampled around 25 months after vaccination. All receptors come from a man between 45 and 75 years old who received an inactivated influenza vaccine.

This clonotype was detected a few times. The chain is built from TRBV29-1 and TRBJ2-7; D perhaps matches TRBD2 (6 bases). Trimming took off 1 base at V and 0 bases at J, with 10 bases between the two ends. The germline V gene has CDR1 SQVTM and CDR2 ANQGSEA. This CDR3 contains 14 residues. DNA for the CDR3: TGCAGCGTTGAAGGGACGACTAGCTCCTACGAGCAGTACTTC. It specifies CSVEGTTSSYEQYF.

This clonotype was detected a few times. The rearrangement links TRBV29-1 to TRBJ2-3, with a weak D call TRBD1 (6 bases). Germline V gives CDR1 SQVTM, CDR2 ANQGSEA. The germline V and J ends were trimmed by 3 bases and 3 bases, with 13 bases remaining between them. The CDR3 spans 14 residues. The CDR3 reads CSVEGVRGTDTQYF. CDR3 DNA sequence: TGCAGCGTTGAGGGTGTCAGGGGAACAGATACGCAGTATTTT.

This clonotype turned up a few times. For the CDR3, the DNA is TGTGCCAGCAGTTACGTACAATTGAACACTGAAGCTTTCTTT. Its translation: CASSYVQLNTEAFF. The V and J genes are TRBV6-2 or TRBV6-3 and TRBJ1-1, with D unclear. CDR1 is MNHEY, CDR2 SVGEGT, per germline. Trimming removed 2 bases at V and 0 bases at J, with 7 bases between. This CDR3 has 14 residues.